The 25 T cell receptor beta chains in this list originate from one sample, sequenced in a study of T cells in Graves' hyperthyroidism and ophthalmopathy (dated by TCRdb to between 2019 and 2020). Library generation was performed with multiplex PCR. Data came from an Illumina HiSeq 2000. The TCR beta CDR3 regions were amplified from the RNA transcripts. The TCR CDR3 was subjected to a first round of RT-PCR using the HTBI primer set and the Qiagen OneStep RT-PCR kit. Through fastp at Q25 and MiXCR, TCRdb rebuilt clones from the public reads, retaining in-frame beta chains. Rows are combined by CDR3 protein, so each entry shows the most common genes and DNA. For this sample there are some 460,000 distinct CDR3 sequences; more than 15% appear just once. Of the sample, approximately 7.5% falls within the top ten clones. The sample was blood. These TCRs come from a woman aged 18-29 years with Graves' hyperthyroidism.

To note about this clonotype: A much larger clone is a single base away; this may be a read error. This rearrangement joins TRBV20-1 to TRBJ2-5; 10 bases align to TRBD1. Germline CDR1 DFQATT, CDR2 SNEGSKA (reference sequence). Germline trimming cut 5 bases from V and 7 bases from J; bases unmatched to any gene: 7. This CDR3 region has 13 residues. The CDR3 DNA sequence: TGCAGTGCTGGGCCAGGGACAGGGGCGACCCAGTACTTC. Its protein product is CSAGPGTGATQYF.

This clonotype has a count of ten or more. This chain connects TRBV28 to TRBJ1-2; D not certain. The CDR3 is 12 residues long. The V end was cut by 6 bases, the J end by 5 bases, with 10 bases between. CDR1 and CDR2 (germline): MDHEN, SYDVKM. The CDR3, as DNA: TGTGCCAGCAGGCTCGGAGCTTATGGCTACACCTTC. Residues: CASRLGAYGYTF.

The chain joins TRBV11-2 to TRBJ1-1, with D possibly being TRBD1 (5 bases). The CDR3 contains 14 residues. V was pared by 3 bases and J by 0 bases, with 8 bases between. Germline V gene sequence: CDR1 SGHAT, CDR2 FQNNGV. CDR3 in amino acids: CASSFRDLNTEAFF. CDR3 sequence (DNA): TGTGCCAGCAGCTTCAGGGACCTGAACACTGAAGCTTTCTTT.

This clonotype occurred many times. Mismatch with germline at one junction end may stem from a read error. The gene calls are TRBV11-2 and TRBJ2-7; 8 bases are shared with TRBD2. The length of the CDR3 is 15 residues. The germline CDR1 and CDR2 sequences are SGHAT and FQNNGV. CDR3 sequence: CASSPGAGGAYVGNF. The CDR3 DNA is TGTGCCAGCAGCCCAGGGGCGGGGGGCGCTTACGTGGGGAACTTC.

In its sample, this clonotype was seen many times. The chain is built from TRBV3-1 and TRBJ2-7; D possibly matches TRBD1 or TRBD2 (5 bases each). Germline-derived CDR1 and CDR2 are LGHDT and YNNKEL (reference sequence). This CDR3 contains 15 residues. Between the trimmed V and J ends, which lost 2 bases and 3 bases, there was a span of 14 bases. In nucleotides, the CDR3 is TGTGCCAGCAGCCAAATCCGGGGCAGTAGCTACGAGCAGTACTTC. Protein sequence: CASSQIRGSSYEQYF.

Of note for this clonotype: At one of its ends the junction is not consistent with the germline gene, which may arise from a read error. This chain joins TRBV6-2 or TRBV6-3 and TRBJ2-7; 12 bases fit TRBD2. The germline V gene encodes CDR1 MNHEY and CDR2 SVGEGT. CDR3 length: 14 amino acids. This chain's CDR3 is CASSTSGRPGERYF. The DNA of the CDR3 is TGTGCCAGCAGTACTAGCGGGAGGCCGGGGGAGCGGTACTTC.

This clonotype was seen many times. The chain uses TRBV7-9 and TRBJ2-5, with 9 bases matching TRBD2. V lost 7 bases and J lost 2; bases outside the gene matches: 8. CDR1 SEHNR and CDR2 FQNEAQ come from the germline V gene (reference sequence). CDR3 length: 15 residues. DNA of the CDR3: TGTGCCAGCACCCTGAGGCTAGCGGGACAAGAGACCCAGTACTTC. It is translated as CASTLRLAGQETQYF.

Comment on this clonotype: This may come from a read error, since a much larger clone is one base off. CDR3 sequence (DNA): TGTGCCAGCAGTCCCTCGATTGGCAATCAGCCCCAGCATTTT. Translation gives CASSPSIGNQPQHF. The chain is built from TRBV6-1 and TRBJ1-5; no definite D call. This CDR3 comprises 14 residues. Germline V gene lookup returns CDR1 MNHNS and CDR2 SASEGT. V shed 5 bases and J shed 2 bases, with 10 bases lying between them.

This clonotype was observed a few times. In nucleotides, the CDR3 is TGCAGTGCCAGCGACAGAGGCACTGAAGCTTTCTTT. Translating gives CSASDRGTEAFF. The V call is TRBV20-1, the J call TRBJ1-1; the D gene is possibly TRBD1 (5 bases). V was pared by 6 bases and J by 4 bases, with 12 bases between. CDR3 size: 12 residues. Germline CDR1 and CDR2: DFQATT and SNEGSKA (reference sequence).

This clonotype came up many times. The chain has TRBV12-3 or TRBV12-4 and TRBJ2-1; D remains ambiguous. Trimming removed 5 bases from V and 4 bases from J, with 9 bases in between. The CDR3 consists of 13 residues. The CDR3 DNA is TGTGCCAGCAGTGCCCCCGGATACAATGAGCAGTTCTTC. Translation gives CASSAPGYNEQFF.

This clonotype was found a few times. V and J are TRBV12-3 or TRBV12-4 and TRBJ1-4; 10 bases are shared with TRBD1. The CDR3 contains 15 residues. The V segment lost 6 bases and the J segment 7 bases; nucleotides outside the gene matches: 8. CDR3 residues: CASSVGTGVSEKLFF. The CDR3, as DNA: TGTGCCAGCAGCGTCGGGACAGGGGTCTCTGAAAAACTGTTTTTT.

This clonotype was seen at least ten times. CDR3 in amino acids: CASSQDPGVQDSPLHF. CDR3 DNA: TGTGCCAGCAGCCAAGATCCCGGGGTTCAAGATTCACCCCTCCACTTT. This chain uses TRBV3-1 with TRBJ1-6; no definite D call. V was shortened by 0 bases and J by 8 bases, with 14 bases between the two germline ends. Germline V gives CDR1 LGHDT, CDR2 YNNKEL (reference sequence). The CDR3 runs to 16 residues.

This clonotype was detected many times. The genes are TRBV4-2 and TRBJ2-7; 11 bases map to TRBD2. The V segment lost 4 bases and the J segment 10 bases; nucleotides outside the gene matches: 12. The germline CDR1 and CDR2 sequences are LGHNA and YNFKEQ. The CDR3 spans 15 residues. The CDR3, as DNA: TGTGCCAGCAGCCTCGGGACTAGCGGTCTACGATATCAGTACTTC. Protein product: CASSLGTSGLRYQYF.

The chain uses TRBV28 and TRBJ2-7; 10 nucleotides align to TRBD1. The J call could be wrong; TRBJ2-1 is a better fit for the DNA end. This CDR3 spans 16 amino acids. Germline V gene data show CDR1 as MDHEN and CDR2 as SYDVKM. CDR3 protein: CASSFLRDRGIYEQFF. As DNA, the CDR3 is TGTGCCAGCAGTTTCCTCCGGGACAGGGGAATCTACGAGCAGTTCTTC.

In its sample, this clonotype was seen many times. The V and J genes are TRBV19 and TRBJ2-7; the D gene is possibly TRBD2 (5 bases). Germline CDR1 is LNHDA and CDR2 is SQIVND (reference sequence). The CDR3 is made up of 18 amino acids. The V end lost 10 bases, the J end lost 3 bases, and 31 bases lay between the germline ends. CDR3 sequence: CATSRGTSHMGNYYEQYF. CDR3 nucleotides: TGTGCCACGTCCCGGGGTACTAGTCACATGGGGAACTACTACGAGCAGTACTTC.

This clonotype has ten or more counts. CDR3 residues: CASSLTDGSSYEQYF. The CDR3 region has the DNA TGTGCCAGCAGCTTAACGGACGGGAGCTCCTACGAGCAGTACTTC. This chain uses TRBV7-3 with TRBJ2-7; a weak D match, TRBD2 (6 bases). The CDR3 has 15 residues. Per germline, CDR1 SGHTA and CDR2 FQGTGA. The V end lost 0 bases, the J end lost 0 bases, and 9 bases lay between the germline ends.

This clonotype was counted a few times. The chain combines TRBV19 with TRBJ2-2; maybe TRBD1 (5 bases). This CDR3 is 18 amino acids long. Germline-derived CDR1 and CDR2 are LNHDA and SQIVND (reference sequence). V dropped 4 bases and J dropped 1 base, with 19 bases sitting between them. CDR3 amino acids: CASSTEIRDKVNTGELFF. Written as DNA, the CDR3 is TGTGCCAGTAGTACCGAGATCAGGGATAAGGTGAACACCGGGGAGCTGTTTTTT. The whole variable domain, filled in from reference TRBV19 and TRBJ2-2, reads DGGITQSPKYLFRKEGQNVTLSCEQNLNHDAMYWYRQDPGQGLRLIYYSQIVNDFQKGDIAEGYSVSREKKESFPLTVTSAQKNPTAFYLCASSTEIRDKVNTGELFFGEGSRLTVL.

The J gene is TRBJ2-5, the V gene TRBV20-1; TRBD1 is a possible D gene (6 bases). The ends were cut back, 5 bases at V and 5 bases at J, with 12 bases in the middle. Germline values: CDR1 DFQATT, CDR2 SNEGSKA (reference sequence). The CDR3 is 12 amino acids. In DNA form, the CDR3 reads TGCAGTGCTTCACAGGGTAGCGAGACCCAGTACTTC. Its translation is CSASQGSETQYF.

This clonotype was seen at least ten times. This chain links TRBV7-3 with TRBJ2-3; 8 bases map to TRBD2. J gave up 4 bases and V 5 bases, and 5 bases lay outside the gene matches. This CDR3 comprises 14 residues. Germline-derived CDR1 and CDR2 are SGHTA and FQGTGA. CDR3 bases: TGTGCCAGCAGCGAGCGGGAGAGAGCAGATACGCAGTATTTT. Translation gives CASSERERADTQYF.

Concerning this clonotype itself: This could be a read error, since a much larger clone is one nucleotide away. The rearrangement links TRBV20-1 to TRBJ2-1; 7 nucleotides line up with TRBD2. With 4 bases clipped from V and 7 bases from J, the junction kept 7 bases outside the gene matches. Germline-derived CDR1 and CDR2 are DFQATT and SNEGSKA (reference sequence). This CDR3 spans 13 amino acids. The CDR3 spells CSATRTGGNEQFF. The CDR3 region has the DNA TGCAGTGCTACTAGGACCGGGGGGAATGAGCAGTTCTTC.

This clonotype was recorded at least ten times. The rearrangement links TRBV5-1 to TRBJ2-3, with unresolved D. Germline V lookup: CDR1 SGHRS, CDR2 YFSETQ. The V end lost 2 bases, the J end lost 4 bases, and 11 bases lay between the germline ends. This CDR3 is 14 amino acids long. The CDR3 region has the DNA TGCGCCAGCAGCTTCTGGGCCCCCCCAGATACGCAGTATTTT. Protein product: CASSFWAPPDTQYF.

A word on this clonotype: One junction end does not reproduce the germline sequence, and a read error may be involved. V and J are TRBV5-1 and TRBJ2-2; D possibly corresponds to TRBD2 (5 bases). Per germline, CDR1 SGHRS and CDR2 YFSETQ. This CDR3 spans 12 amino acids. DNA for the CDR3: TGCGCCAGCAGCTTGAACACCGGGGAGCTGCTTTTT. Translated: CASSLNTGELLF.

This clonotype was found many times. The chain uses TRBV7-8 and TRBJ2-5; D call uncertain. The CDR3 totals 16 residues. Germline lookup yields CDR1 SGHVS and CDR2 FQNEAQ. V was trimmed by 1 base and J by 0 bases, leaving 12 bases between them. CDR3 protein: CASSLGRAADQETQYF. The CDR3 nucleotides are TGTGCCAGCAGCTTAGGTCGGGCAGCAGACCAAGAGACCCAGTACTTC.

The J gene is TRBJ1-1, the V gene TRBV4-1; 9 positions agree with TRBD1. V was pared by 7 bases and J by 6 bases, with 6 bases of the junction left unmatched. This CDR3 contains 13 residues. Germline lookup yields CDR1 MGHRA and CDR2 YSYEKL. CDR3 sequence reads: CASTGQGIAEAFF. As DNA, the CDR3 is TGCGCCAGCACCGGACAGGGGATCGCTGAAGCTTTCTTT.

At least ten counts were recorded for this clonotype. The chain couples TRBV3-1 to TRBJ2-1; 8 nucleotides line up with TRBD2. Germline V gives CDR1 LGHDT, CDR2 YNNKEL (reference sequence). V gave up 0 bases and J gave up 4 bases; unmatched junction bases: 5. The CDR3 is 16 amino acids. The CDR3 region is CASSQDGGAAYNEQFF. The CDR3, as DNA: TGTGCCAGCAGCCAAGACGGGGGGGCTGCGTACAATGAGCAGTTCTTC.